This T cell receptor beta chain was recorded in a study of T cell responses to AZD1222 COVID-19 vaccine. Profiling relied on immunoSEQ multiplex PCR, and the TCRdb table lists in-frame clones only, not all of them. The sample includes 150,000 to 200,000 clones, 90% of them seen just once. CDR3 length: 14 amino acids. CDR1 is SQVTM, CDR2 ANQGSEA, per germline. The V gene lost 4 bases and the J gene lost 5 bases, with 17 bases spanning the gap. The receptor was derived from an adult in good health. The gene calls are TRBV29-1 and TRBJ1-2; no clear D gene. Source: peripheral blood, taken on day 0 of AZD1222 vaccination. CDR3 nucleotide sequence: TGCAGCGTTGGAACCGGTCCGGCCGAGTATGGCTACACCTTC. The encoded protein is CSVGTGPAEYGYTF.